What follows are 20 T cell receptor beta chains derived from one specimen sequenced in a study of beta chain features in type 1 diabetes. Expressed TCRB transcripts were sequenced because the entire RNA isolate underwent reverse transcription. The repertoire was sequenced with immunoSEQ multiplex PCR; TCRdb's copy has only in-frame clones and lacks some. The table lists roughly 180,000 clones, about 13% of them singletons. The sequencing sample was made of central memory CD4+ T cells from blood. The origin of the receptors is a woman aged 18-29 years in good health.

The V call is TRBV28, the J call TRBJ2-5; D might be TRBD2 (6 bases). CDR3 size: 16 residues. CDR1 and CDR2 (germline): MDHEN, SYDVKM. The V gene lost 4 bases and the J gene lost 5 bases, with 20 bases spanning the gap. This CDR3 is CASSSVAGRNTETQYF. The CDR3 DNA reads TGTGCCAGCAGTTCGGTCGCAGGGAGGAATACGGAGACCCAGTACTTC.

The J gene is TRBJ2-1, the V gene TRBV6-4; the match to TRBD1 covers 7 bases. V was pared by 5 bases and J by 6 bases, with 7 bases of the junction left unmatched. The V gene's germline CDR1 is MRHNA and CDR2 SNTAGT. The CDR3 loop spans 14 amino acids. CDR3 protein: CASSPGQGVNEQFF. The CDR3 nucleotides are TGTGCCAGCAGTCCGGGGCAGGGGGTCAATGAGCAGTTCTTC.

This sequence joins TRBV7-9 and TRBJ2-3; 11 nucleotides align to TRBD2. Germline V lookup: CDR1 SEHNR, CDR2 FQNEAQ (reference sequence). The CDR3 length is 14 residues. V trimming: 3 bases; J trimming: 4 bases; junction bases outside the gene matches: 0. The CDR3 sequence: CASSFSGRADTQYF. CDR3 nucleotides: TGTGCCAGCAGCTTTAGCGGGAGGGCAGATACGCAGTATTTT.

This clone was picked up a small number of times. V and J are TRBV29-1 and TRBJ2-2; D is undetermined. The V gene lost 4 bases and the J gene lost 0 bases, with 9 bases spanning the gap. This CDR3 spans 14 amino acids. Germline CDR1 and CDR2: SQVTM and ANQGSEA. As DNA, the CDR3 is TGCAGCGTTGTTATGACAACGAACACCGGGGAGCTGTTTTTT. Translating it yields CSVVMTTNTGELFF.

This clone was picked up a small number of times. The genes are TRBV18 and TRBJ2-3; TRBD2 matches 7 bases. The length of the CDR3 is 16 residues. J lost 3 bases, V lost 4 bases, and 10 bases had no gene match. CDR1 and CDR2 (germline): KGHSH, LQKENI. CDR3 residues: CASSLDFTSATDTQYF. CDR3 bases: TGTGCCAGCTCACTTGACTTTACTAGCGCGACAGATACGCAGTATTTT.

This clone was seen only a few times. This chain uses TRBV28 with TRBJ2-2; TRBD2 agrees at 7 bases. This CDR3 spans 17 amino acids. J gave up 9 bases and V 4 bases, and 17 bases lay outside the gene matches. Germline V gives CDR1 MDHEN, CDR2 SYDVKM. The CDR3 nucleotides read TGTGCCAGCAGTTGGGACCTGGGAGGGCGGGTATACCGGGAGCTGTTTTTT. Translated: CASSWDLGGRVYRELFF.

The chain has TRBV5-1 and TRBJ2-1; 13 bases match TRBD2. V lost 5 bases and J lost 5; bases outside the gene matches: 1. Germline-derived CDR1 and CDR2 are SGHRS and YFSETQ. The CDR3 spans 14 residues. The chain's CDR3 is CASRGTSGNNEQFF. CDR3 DNA sequence: TGCGCCAGCAGGGGGACTAGCGGGAACAATGAGCAGTTCTTC. Combining the CDR3 with reference TRBV5-1 and TRBJ2-1 gives the whole variable domain KAGVTQTPRYLIKTRGQQVTLSCSPISGHRSVSWYQQTPGQGLQFLFEYFSETQRNKGNFPGRFSGRQFSNSRSEMNVSTLELGDSALYLCASRGTSGNNEQFFGPGTRLTVL.

The chain links TRBV30 to TRBJ1-2; 7 bases are shared with TRBD1. Looked up from germline, CDR1 is GTSNPN and CDR2 is SVGIG (reference sequence). This CDR3 has 15 amino acids. Trimming took 3 bases from V and 2 from J; bases not matched to a gene: 9. DNA of the CDR3: TGTGCCTGGAGCCAAACCGGGACAGCAAACTATGGCTACACCTTC. It translates to CAWSQTGTANYGYTF.

This clone occurred a few times. V is TRBV27 and J is TRBJ1-1, with D unclear. The CDR3 consists of 14 residues. The V gene lost 0 bases and the J gene lost 4 bases, with 9 bases spanning the gap. Per germline, CDR1 MNHEY and CDR2 SMNVEV (reference sequence). CDR3 coding DNA: TGTGCCAGCAGTTTATCGAGGGTTAGCACTGAAGCTTTCTTT. It yields the protein CASSLSRVSTEAFF.

This rearrangement joins TRBV2 to TRBJ2-1, with 8 bases lining up with TRBD1. With V trimmed by 6 bases and J by 1 base, 2 bases remained unmatched. The CDR3 runs 14 residues. Germline assignment: CDR1 SNHLY and CDR2 FYNNEI. The DNA for the CDR3 is TGTGCCAGCAGAGGACAGGGTTCCTACAATGAGCAGTTCTTC. This sequence encodes CASRGQGSYNEQFF.

This chain links TRBV19 with TRBJ2-4; D may be TRBD2 (6 bases). The V gene's germline CDR1 is LNHDA and CDR2 SQIVND (reference sequence). Between the trimmed V and J ends, which lost 3 bases and 9 bases, there was a span of 6 bases. There are 11 residues in the CDR3. The CDR3 region has the DNA TGTGCCAGTAGTATGGGAGGCATTCAGTACTTC. This encodes CASSMGGIQYF.

This clone was recorded a few times. This chain links TRBV7-2 with TRBJ2-5; the match to TRBD2 covers 12 bases. The DNA end is a closer match to TRBJ2-7, so the J assignment may be wrong. This CDR3 has 15 residues. CDR1 SGHTA and CDR2 FQGNSA come from the germline V gene. This CDR3 is CASSLGTSGTYEQYF. The CDR3 nucleotides read TGTGCCAGCAGCTTAGGGACTAGCGGGACCTACGAGCAGTACTTC.

The CDR3 DNA reads TGTGCCAGCAGTGAACTCGGGGTAGCCCTCACAGATACGCAGTATTTT. Protein: CASSELGVALTDTQYF. The chain links TRBV6-1 to TRBJ2-3, with a possible D match to TRBD2 (5 bases). The CDR3 is made up of 16 amino acids. Trimming took 2 bases from V and 2 from J, leaving 14 bases between them. Germline V gene sequence: CDR1 MNHNS, CDR2 SASEGT.

The chain employs TRBV6-6 and TRBJ2-5; TRBD2 aligns across 11 bases. The CDR3 is 16 residues long. The junction had 6 bases not matched to a gene; V was cut back by 5 bases and J by 1 base. Germline loops: CDR1 MNHNY, CDR2 SVGAGI (reference sequence). CDR3 residues: CASSMLAGGRQETQYF. The CDR3 DNA reads TGTGCCAGCAGTATGCTAGCGGGAGGCCGCCAAGAGACCCAGTACTTC.

The rearrangement links TRBV6-1 to TRBJ2-1; D ambiguous. The CDR3 totals 13 residues. V was cut by 2 bases and J by 10 bases, with 12 bases left in between. Germline V gene sequence: CDR1 MNHNS, CDR2 SASEGT. The CDR3 loop reads CASSELRRYEQFF. The CDR3 DNA reads TGTGCCAGCAGTGAATTGCGGCGGTACGAGCAGTTCTTC.

This clone was detected only a few times. This chain connects TRBV7-2 to TRBJ2-1; TRBD2 matches at 10 bases. The CDR3 spans 16 residues. CDR1 is SGHTA, CDR2 FQGNSA, per germline. J gave up 5 bases and V 5 bases, and 9 bases lay outside the gene matches. CDR3 sequence (DNA): TGTGCCAGCAGCCCATCGCTAGCGGGAGTTAACAATGAGCAGTTCTTC. It codes for CASSPSLAGVNNEQFF.

The J gene is TRBJ2-7, the V gene TRBV5-1; TRBD2 might be the D (5 bases). The length of the CDR3 is 14 residues. CDR1 and CDR2 (germline): SGHRS, YFSETQ. V lost 0 bases and J 3 bases, leaving 10 bases between the germline ends. Here the CDR3 DNA reads TGCGCCAGCAGCTTGGGAGGGCCGAACTACGAGCAGTACTTC. Its translation: CASSLGGPNYEQYF.

The genes are TRBV9 and TRBJ2-2, with 7 bases that match TRBD1. Germline V gives CDR1 SGDLS, CDR2 YYNGEE. The CDR3 totals 16 residues. The junction had 5 bases not matched to a gene; V was cut back by 3 bases and J by 0 bases. The CDR3 loop reads CASSEGTDTNTGELFF. In DNA, the CDR3 is TGTGCCAGCAGCGAGGGGACAGACACGAACACCGGGGAGCTGTTTTTT.

The table lists this clone with a few counts. The rearrangement links TRBV2 to TRBJ2-7; possibly TRBD1 for D (5 bases). Trimming took 6 bases from V and 2 from J, leaving 17 bases between them. Looked up from germline, CDR1 is SNHLY and CDR2 is FYNNEI. The length of the CDR3 is 15 residues. Written as DNA, the CDR3 is TGTGCCAGCAGATTACAGCACCAGGGCACCTACGAGCAGTACTTC. This codes for CASRLQHQGTYEQYF.

Only a few counts were recorded for this clone. This sequence joins TRBV12-5 and TRBJ2-1; 9 bases agree with TRBD2. After removal of 4 bases from V and 9 bases from J, the junction contained 10 bases not matched to a gene. This CDR3 is 15 amino acids long. The germline gives CDR1 LGHNT, CDR2 FRNRAP. The CDR3, as DNA: TGTGCTAGTGGTTCGCTAGCGGGAAGGGGCTCTGAGCAGTTCTTC. Translated: CASGSLAGRGSEQFF.